This TCR beta chain originates from a study of blood T cell repertoires in COVID-19. In the study overall: The analysed material was cDNA or gDNA that came from T cells, B-cell-depleted T cells, or PBMCs.

Libraries were prepared by immunoSEQ multiplex PCR; TCRdb keeps only in-frame clonotypes and omits some of them. The sample includes around 50,000 clones, 75% to 90% of them seen just once. The germline CDR1 and CDR2 sequences are MDHEN and SYDVKM. V lost 5 bases and J 7 bases, leaving 14 bases between the germline ends. This CDR3 region has 14 residues. This clone was recorded a few times. Sequenced material: peripheral blood. The sequence was obtained from a man aged 60 to 69 with acute or convalescent COVID-19. The rearrangement links TRBV28 to TRBJ2-2, with a possible D match to TRBD2 (5 bases). The CDR3 reads CASSTVATSGELFF. The CDR3, as DNA: TGTGCCAGCAGTACGGTTGCTACTAGCGGGGAGCTGTTTTTT.